The 18 T cell receptor beta chains reported below all come from one sample, sequenced in a study of graft-versus-host responses after intestinal transplantation. Produced via immunoSEQ multiplex PCR; TCRdb's table is partial and in-frame only. The sample contains about 110,000 clones, around 93% of which appear only once. Antigen specificity for these receptors is unknown. Sequenced material: unstimulated CD8+ T cells sorted from spleen or lymph node cells, taken before intestinal transplant. All receptors come from a human donor who received an intestinal transplant.

This chain connects TRBV5-1 to TRBJ2-3; maybe TRBD2 (5 bases). The length of the CDR3 is 17 residues. Germline V gene sequence: CDR1 SGHRS, CDR2 YFSETQ. V shed 2 bases and J shed 0 bases, with 16 bases lying between them. The CDR3 DNA follows: TGCGCCAGCAGCTTAGCCCGGACTGGCGTTAGCACAGATACGCAGTATTTT. The encoded protein is CASSLARTGVSTDTQYF.

The chain recombines TRBV6-1 with TRBJ1-1, with TRBD1 as a possible D gene (6 bases). Per germline, CDR1 MNHNS and CDR2 SASEGT. CDR3 size: 15 residues. The ends were cut back, 6 bases at V and 10 bases at J, with 24 bases in the middle. The CDR3 DNA reads as TGTGCCAGCAGCGTTGACAGGACCTCCGATTCTAGAGCTTTCTTT. This translates into CASSVDRTSDSRAFF.

The rearrangement uses TRBV7-9 and TRBJ1-1; D is unclear. Trimming removed 5 bases from V and 1 base from J, with 11 bases in between. The CDR3 sequence is 14 residues long. CDR1 is SEHNR, CDR2 FQNEAQ, per germline (reference sequence). DNA of the CDR3: TGTGCCAGCAGCCCTTGGACGGGGAACACTGAAGCTTTCTTT. Protein product: CASSPWTGNTEAFF. The full variable domain, in which reference TRBV7-9 and TRBJ1-1 provide the parts outside the CDR3, is DTGVSQNPRHKITKRGQNVTFRCDPISEHNRLYWYRQTLGQGPEFLTYFQNEAQLEKSRLLSDRFSAERPKGSFSTLEIQRTEQGDSAMYLCASSPWTGNTEAFFGQGTRLTVV.

The CDR3 DNA sequence: TGCGCCAGCAGCCAGGCCACAGTAAGATTGGGATCAGATACGCAGTATTTT. It encodes CASSQATVRLGSDTQYF. The V and J genes are TRBV4-1 and TRBJ2-3, with D hard to call. Trimming pared 3 bases from V and 4 bases from J, leaving 20 bases between. Germline assignment: CDR1 MGHRA and CDR2 YSYEKL. CDR3 length: 17 residues.

J is TRBJ1-4 and V is TRBV11-2; D is undetermined. The germline gives CDR1 SGHAT, CDR2 FQNNGV. The CDR3 length is 15 residues. V was cut by 0 bases and J by 6 bases, with 11 bases left in between. The CDR3 nucleotides read TGTGCCAGCAGCTTAGAGCCAGTCATCGATGAAAAACTGTTTTTT. This translates into CASSLEPVIDEKLFF.

As DNA, the CDR3 is TGCGCCAGCAGGCGGGGTTGCGAAAAACTGTTTTTT. The encoded protein is CASRRGCEKLFF. The chain is built from TRBV5-1 and TRBJ1-4, with no clear D. This CDR3 spans 12 amino acids. V was pared by 5 bases and J by 8 bases, with 10 bases between. Germline CDR1 SGHRS, CDR2 YFSETQ. The entire variable domain, with the rest obtained from reference TRBV5-1 and TRBJ1-4, is as follows: KAGVTQTPRYLIKTRGQQVTLSCSPISGHRSVSWYQQTPGQGLQFLFEYFSETQRNKGNFPGRFSGRQFSNSRSEMNVSTLELGDSALYLCASRRGCEKLFFGSGTQLSVL.

V and J are TRBV7-9 and TRBJ2-5; no firm D call. Germline lookup yields CDR1 SEHNR and CDR2 FQNEAQ (reference sequence). The V end lost 8 bases, the J end lost 5 bases, and 15 bases lay between the germline ends. This CDR3 has 13 amino acids. The CDR3 loop is CASLSAEAETQYF. CDR3 DNA: TGTGCCAGCTTGAGCGCCGAGGCCGAGACCCAGTACTTC.

The V call is TRBV28, the J call TRBJ2-7; TRBD2 agrees at 8 bases. The CDR3 has 14 residues. The germline V gene encodes CDR1 MDHEN and CDR2 SYDVKM. Unmatched junction bases numbered 8, after V lost 5 bases and J lost 5 bases. The CDR3 DNA reads TGTGCCAGCAGTACCCCAGCGGGAGCCAACGAGCAGTACTTC. Amino acid sequence: CASSTPAGANEQYF.

This clone came up once. The V and J genes are TRBV6-5 and TRBJ1-1; TRBD1 might be the D (6 bases). From germline, CDR1 is MNHEY and CDR2 SVGAGI. The CDR3 is made up of 14 amino acids. Trimming left V 2 bases short and J 11 bases short, with 18 bases between. The CDR3 is CASSYRQGPVSAFF. The CDR3 DNA sequence: TGTGCCAGCAGTTACCGGCAGGGGCCTGTGTCGGCTTTCTTT.

The chain recombines TRBV4-1 with TRBJ2-5, with D possibly TRBD1 on 6 matching bases. V lost 5 bases, J lost 3 bases, and 10 bases lay in between. This CDR3 is 13 amino acids long. The V gene's germline CDR1 is MGHRA and CDR2 YSYEKL. The CDR3: CASSTGTEETQYF. The DNA of the CDR3 is TGCGCCAGCAGCACAGGGACCGAAGAGACCCAGTACTTC.

CDR3 DNA: TGCGCCAGCAGCCAAGAAGTCACGGAACCGGGTGAGTTTATCTACGAGCAGTACTTC. Translating it yields CASSQEVTEPGEFIYEQYF. The chain recombines TRBV4-1 with TRBJ2-7; unclear D gene. The CDR3 runs 19 residues. V lost 0 bases, J lost 3 bases, and 24 bases lay in between. From germline, CDR1 is MGHRA and CDR2 YSYEKL.

This clone was found once. This chain uses TRBV5-4 with TRBJ1-1, with a weak D call TRBD1 (5 bases). This CDR3 has 16 amino acids. Between the trimmed V and J ends, which lost 4 bases and 2 bases, there was a span of 18 bases. Germline CDR1 and CDR2: SGHNT and YYREEE (reference sequence). The CDR3 spells CASSPSGRRGNTEAFF. For the CDR3, the DNA is TGTGCCAGCAGCCCAAGTGGCAGGAGGGGTAACACTGAAGCTTTCTTT.

The chain joins TRBV28 to TRBJ2-7; D unresolved. Trimming stripped 5 bases from V and 3 bases from J, with 14 bases between. The germline gives CDR1 MDHEN, CDR2 SYDVKM. This CDR3 contains 14 residues. CDR3 in DNA: TGTGCCAGCAGTGCAAAGGTGGCGAACTACGAGCAGTACTTC. Residues: CASSAKVANYEQYF.

The chain carries TRBV7-2 and TRBJ2-1; the match to TRBD2 covers 9 bases. Unmatched junction bases numbered 8, after V lost 4 bases and J lost 4 bases. The germline CDR1 and CDR2 sequences are SGHTA and FQGNSA. This CDR3 is 16 amino acids long. CDR3 nucleotides: TGTGCCAGCAGCTCCTCACTAGCGGGCCCATACAATGAGCAGTTCTTC. It encodes CASSSSLAGPYNEQFF.

The rearrangement links TRBV28 to TRBJ1-2; no clear D. Germline V gene sequence: CDR1 MDHEN, CDR2 SYDVKM. The CDR3 extends over 13 amino acids. Deletions cut 3 bases from V and 3 bases from J, with 8 bases between. The CDR3 DNA reads TGTGCCAGCAGTTTGGCGGGGTACTATGGCTACACCTTC. Translated, it gives CASSLAGYYGYTF.

The J gene is TRBJ2-3, the V gene TRBV9; 10 nucleotides align to TRBD2. V was clipped by 3 bases and J by 5 bases; unmatched bases: 9. The germline V gene has CDR1 SGDLS and CDR2 YYNGEE. This CDR3 has 16 amino acids. The CDR3 sequence: CASSALGLAGEDTQYF. CDR3 DNA: TGTGCCAGCAGCGCTCTTGGGCTAGCGGGAGAAGATACGCAGTATTTT.

V and J are TRBV5-4 and TRBJ1-4, with D perhaps TRBD1 (6 bases). This CDR3 comprises 15 residues. V lost 3 bases and J lost 6, with 15 bases in between. Germline V CDR1 and CDR2: SGHNT, YYREEE (reference sequence). The CDR3 protein is CASSYNREVDEKLFF. DNA for the CDR3: TGTGCCAGCAGCTATAACAGGGAGGTAGATGAAAAACTGTTTTTT.

This rearrangement joins TRBV7-9 to TRBJ2-1, with 8 bases identical to TRBD2. After removal of 5 bases from V and 1 base from J, the junction contained 10 bases not matched to a gene. The CDR3 has 17 amino acids. Germline V CDR1 and CDR2: SEHNR, FQNEAQ (reference sequence). CDR3 protein: CASSPPGAGGSYNEQFF. In nucleotides, the CDR3 is TGTGCCAGCAGCCCCCCGGGGGCGGGAGGTTCCTACAATGAGCAGTTCTTC.